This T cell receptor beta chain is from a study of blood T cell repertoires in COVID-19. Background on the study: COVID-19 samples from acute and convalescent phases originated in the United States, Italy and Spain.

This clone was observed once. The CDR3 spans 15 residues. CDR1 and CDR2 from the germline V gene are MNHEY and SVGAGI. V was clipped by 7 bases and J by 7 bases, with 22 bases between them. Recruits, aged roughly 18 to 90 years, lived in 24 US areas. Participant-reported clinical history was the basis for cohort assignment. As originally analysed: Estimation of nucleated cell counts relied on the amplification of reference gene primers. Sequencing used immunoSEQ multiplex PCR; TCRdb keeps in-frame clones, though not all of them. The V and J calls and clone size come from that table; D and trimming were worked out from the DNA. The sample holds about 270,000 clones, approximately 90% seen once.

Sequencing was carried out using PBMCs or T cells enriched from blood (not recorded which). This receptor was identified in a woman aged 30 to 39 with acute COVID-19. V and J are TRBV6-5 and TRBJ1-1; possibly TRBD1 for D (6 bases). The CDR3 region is CASNLGRQAAREAFF. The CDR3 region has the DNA TGTGCCAGCAACTTAGGCCGACAGGCTGCCCGTGAAGCTTTCTTT.